This entry is about one T cell receptor (beta chain). As yet, its antigen is unknown. The sequenced template was cDNA made from the entire isolated RNA. For naive, central memory and regulatory T cell samples, reads averaged around 3.6 million. The protocol was immunoSEQ multiplex PCR, while the TCRdb copy is restricted to in-frame clones and leaves out a portion. In the table there are 970,000 or so clones, 15% to 20% of which are singletons. This CDR3 contains 17 residues. The V gene end was trimmed by 4 bases and the J gene end by 1 base; junction bases not matched to a gene: 12. Germline V gene sequence: CDR1 KGHSH, CDR2 LQKENI. The data were taken from a study of beta chain features in type 1 diabetes. Overall study findings and caveats: When VDJ junctions were examined, type 1 diabetes patients showed fewer insertions and more deletions. Sequencing from cDNA could over-represent high-TCR-expressing cells. Shortening that was moderate but significant affected the TCRB CDR3s of Type 1 diabetes patients in all four CD4+ subsets.

This sequence was found in a young woman in good health. The chain joins TRBV18 to TRBJ2-7, with 8 bases identical to TRBD1. The specimen sequenced was naive CD4+ T cells from blood. As DNA, the CDR3 is TGTGCCAGCTCACGCGCACCGGGACAGGCCGGGTCCTACGAGCAGTACTTC. Translated, it gives CASSRAPGQAGSYEQYF.